What follows describes a single T cell receptor beta chain. The target antigen is unknown. This specimen belongs to a study of PD-L1 blockade in urothelial cancer. Study details: Prior chemotherapy ranged from 0 to 3 regimens per patient. Blood analysis took place 3 weeks (second dose) and 6 weeks after treatment start. Study-wide points: Survival was better when pretreatment blood TCR clonality fell below the median.

Time point given: pretreatment peripheral blood. Trimming took 6 bases from V and 4 from J, leaving 18 bases between them. The CDR3 covers 15 residues. The V gene's germline CDR1 is MNHEY and CDR2 SVGAGI. Sequenced by immunoSEQ multiplex PCR; TCRdb stores in-frame clones only, minus some. The profile shows roughly 52,000 clones, approximately 84% of them singletons. This chain uses TRBV6-5 with TRBJ1-2; no reliable D call. This TCR derives from a man aged 50-60 years with urothelial cancer. The sequences come from PBMCs, collected around atezolizumab (anti-PD-L1) treatment. CDR3 nucleotide sequence: TGTGCCAGCAGCCCCTTGGTAGGAGAACCCTATGGCTACACCTTC. It is translated as CASSPLVGEPYGYTF.